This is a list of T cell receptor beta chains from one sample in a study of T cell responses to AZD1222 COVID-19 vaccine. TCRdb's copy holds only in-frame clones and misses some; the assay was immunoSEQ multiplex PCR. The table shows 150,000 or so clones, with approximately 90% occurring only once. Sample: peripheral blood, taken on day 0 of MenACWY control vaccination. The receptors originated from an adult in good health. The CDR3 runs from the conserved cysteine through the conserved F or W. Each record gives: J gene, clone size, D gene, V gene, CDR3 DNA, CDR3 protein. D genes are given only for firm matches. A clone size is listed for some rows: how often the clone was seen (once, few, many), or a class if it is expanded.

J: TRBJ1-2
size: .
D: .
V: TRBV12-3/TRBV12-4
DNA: TGTGCCAGCAGTGAGGGGAAGGGCAATGGCTACACCTTC
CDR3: CASSEGKGNGYTF

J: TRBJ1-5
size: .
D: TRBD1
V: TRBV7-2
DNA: TGTGCCAGCAGCTTAGCCGTCTCGGGGACAGGGGATCAGCCCCAGCATTTT
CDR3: CASSLAVSGTGDQPQHF

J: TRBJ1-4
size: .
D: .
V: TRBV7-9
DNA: TGTGCCAGCAGTTGGGGACTTTCTAATGAAAAACTGTTTTTT
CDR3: CASSWGLSNEKLFF

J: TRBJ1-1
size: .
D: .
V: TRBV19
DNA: TGTGCCAGTAGTAGGACAGATATGAACACTGAAGCTTTCTTT
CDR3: CASSRTDMNTEAFF

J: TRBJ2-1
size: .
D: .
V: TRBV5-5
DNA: TGTGCCAGCAGCACCATCCGAGCGGGGACATACAATGAGCAGTTCTTC
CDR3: CASSTIRAGTYNEQFF

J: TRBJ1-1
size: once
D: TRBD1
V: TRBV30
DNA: TGTGCCTGGAGAATTTGGGTCAGGGGGCGGAGGACTGAAGCTTTCTTT
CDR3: CAWRIWVRGRRTEAFF

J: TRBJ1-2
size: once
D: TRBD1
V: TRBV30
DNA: TGTGCCTGGACTGGGACAGGAGGAAACTATGGCTACACCTTC
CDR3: CAWTGTGGNYGYTF

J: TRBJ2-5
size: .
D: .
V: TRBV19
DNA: TGTGCCAGTAGTAACACGGAACAAGAGACCCAGTACTTC
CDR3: CASSNTEQETQYF

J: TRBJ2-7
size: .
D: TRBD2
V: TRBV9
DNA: TGTGCCAGCAGCGTAGAGGGTAGCGGGACCCTTGGGCAGTACTTC
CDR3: CASSVEGSGTLGQYF

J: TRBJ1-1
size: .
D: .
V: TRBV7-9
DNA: TGTGCCAGCAGCTTAACAGCTGACACTGAAGCTTTCTTT
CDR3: CASSLTADTEAFF

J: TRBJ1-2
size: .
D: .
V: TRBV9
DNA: TGTGCCAGCAGCCCGAGCGGGCGACTGGGGGTCGGCGGCTACACCTTC
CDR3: CASSPSGRLGVGGYTF

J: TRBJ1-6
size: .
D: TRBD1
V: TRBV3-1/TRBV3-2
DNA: TGTGCCAGCAGCCAGAGGACAGGGGTTGGGAGTTCACCCCTCCACTTT
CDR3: CASSQRTGVGSSPLHF

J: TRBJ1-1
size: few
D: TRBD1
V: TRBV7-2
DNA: TGTGCCAGCAGCTTAGATTTTCGACAGGGGGGAGCTTTCTTT
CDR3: CASSLDFRQGGAFF

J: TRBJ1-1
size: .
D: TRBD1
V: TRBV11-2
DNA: TGTGCCAGCAGCGACCAGGGGGTCCTCACTGAAGCTTTCTTT
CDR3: CASSDQGVLTEAFF

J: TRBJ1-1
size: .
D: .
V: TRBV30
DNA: TGTGCCTGGAGTGATGACACTGAAGCTTTCTTT
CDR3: CAWSDDTEAFF

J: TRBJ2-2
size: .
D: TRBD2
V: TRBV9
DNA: TGTGCCAGCAGCGTAGTTAGCGGGGTATACACCGGGGAGCTGTTTTTT
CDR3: CASSVVSGVYTGELFF

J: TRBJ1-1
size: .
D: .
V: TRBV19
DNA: TGTGCCAGTTTACGTGACAGGAGGGGGACTGAAGCTTTCTTT
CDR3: CASLRDRRGTEAFF

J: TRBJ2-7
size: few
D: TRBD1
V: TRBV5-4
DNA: TGTGCCAGCAGCTTGGCCGGGGGGACAGGGGCCTACGAGCAGTACTTC
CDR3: CASSLAGGTGAYEQYF

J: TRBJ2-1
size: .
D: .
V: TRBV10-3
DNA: TGTGCCATCTCGAGAGACTCCTACAATGAGCAGTTCTTC
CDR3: CAISRDSYNEQFF

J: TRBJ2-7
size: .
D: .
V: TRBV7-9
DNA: TGTGCCAGCAGCTTAGCATGGCGTGGGAGCCTCCCATACGAGCAGTACTTC
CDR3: CASSLAWRGSLPYEQYF

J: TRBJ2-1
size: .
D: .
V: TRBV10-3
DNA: TGTGCCATCAGTGAGCAGGAGGCCAGCTCCTACAATGAGCAGTTCTTC
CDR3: CAISEQEASSYNEQFF

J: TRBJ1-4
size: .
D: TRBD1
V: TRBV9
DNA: TGTGCCAGCAGTTCTACAGGGGCAACTAATGAAAAACTGTTTTTT
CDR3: CASSSTGATNEKLFF

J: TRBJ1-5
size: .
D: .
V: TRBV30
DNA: TGTGCCTGGGGACAGTATAGCAATCAGCCCCAGCATTTT
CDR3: CAWGQYSNQPQHF

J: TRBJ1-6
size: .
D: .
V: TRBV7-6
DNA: TGTGCCAGCAGCCGAGAGAGGACTGATTCACCCCTCCACTTT
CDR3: CASSRERTDSPLHF

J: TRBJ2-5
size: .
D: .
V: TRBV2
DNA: TGTGCCAGCAGTGACACAAACCAAGAGACCCAGTACTTC
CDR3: CASSDTNQETQYF

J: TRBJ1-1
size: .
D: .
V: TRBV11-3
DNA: TGTGCCAGCAGCTTAGATGGGGGGAAGACTGAAGCTTTCTTT
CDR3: CASSLDGGKTEAFF

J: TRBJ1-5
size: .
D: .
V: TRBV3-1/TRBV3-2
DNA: TGTGCCAGCAGCCAAGAATCAGGAAGCGGTCAGCCCCAGCATTTT
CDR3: CASSQESGSGQPQHF

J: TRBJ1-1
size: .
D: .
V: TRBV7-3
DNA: TGTGCCAGCAGCTTAACCCGGGACAATGCTGAAGCTTTCTTT
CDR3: CASSLTRDNAEAFF

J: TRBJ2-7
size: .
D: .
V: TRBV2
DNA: TGTGCCAGCAGTGAGAGGGAGACAACCTACGAGCAGTACTTC
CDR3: CASSERETTYEQYF

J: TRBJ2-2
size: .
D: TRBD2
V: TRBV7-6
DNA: TGTGCCAGCAGCGCCCCCCGGGGGGGCGCCGGGGAGCTGTTTTTT
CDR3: CASSAPRGGAGELFF

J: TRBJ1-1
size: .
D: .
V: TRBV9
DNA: TGTGCCAGCTCACCGGCAGGGCTGAACACTGAAGCTTTCTTT
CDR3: CASSPAGLNTEAFF

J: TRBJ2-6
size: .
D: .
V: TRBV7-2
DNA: TGTGCCAGCAAAGACGCGGGGTTTGGGGCCAACGTCCTGACTTTC
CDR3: CASKDAGFGANVLTF

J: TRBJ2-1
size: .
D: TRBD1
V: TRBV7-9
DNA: TGTGCCAGCAGCTTTGCCGGGACAGGGGTTGGGGGTGAGCAGTTCTTC
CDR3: CASSFAGTGVGGEQFF

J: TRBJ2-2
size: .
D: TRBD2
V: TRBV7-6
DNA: TGTGCCAGCAGCCGTAGAAGCGGGAGGGCTAGCGGGGAGCTGTTTTTT
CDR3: CASSRRSGRASGELFF

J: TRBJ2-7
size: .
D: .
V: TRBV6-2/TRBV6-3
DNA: TGTGCCAGCAGCGTTAGCTCCTACGAGCAGTACTTC
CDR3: CASSVSSYEQYF

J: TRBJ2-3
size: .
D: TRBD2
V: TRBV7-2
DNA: TGTGCCAGCAGCTTACTAGCGGGGCTAGATACGCAGTATTTT
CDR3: CASSLLAGLDTQYF

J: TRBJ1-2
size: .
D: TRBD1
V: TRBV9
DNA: TGTGCCAGCGGGACAGGGGGTTCCGTTTCGTGGGGCTACACCTTC
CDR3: CASGTGGSVSWGYTF

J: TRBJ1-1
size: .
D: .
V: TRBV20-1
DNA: TGCAGTGCTAGAGACCAAAAAAGAGCTTTCTTT
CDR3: CSARDQKRAFF

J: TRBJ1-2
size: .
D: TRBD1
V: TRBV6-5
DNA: TGTGCCAGCAGTTACTCGGGGACAGGCCGGGGGCATGGCTACACCTTC
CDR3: CASSYSGTGRGHGYTF

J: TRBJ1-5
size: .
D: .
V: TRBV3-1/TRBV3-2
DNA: TGTGCCAGCAGCCAAGGAGCCCCGGGCAGCAATCAGCCCCAGCATTTT
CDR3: CASSQGAPGSNQPQHF

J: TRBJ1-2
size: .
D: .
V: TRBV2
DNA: TGTGCCAGCAGTGAGTACCCGGGCTATGGCTACACCTTC
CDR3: CASSEYPGYGYTF

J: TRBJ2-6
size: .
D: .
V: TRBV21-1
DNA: TGTGCCAGCAGCAAAGTAGGGGGAGGCGGGGCCAACGTCCTGACTTTC
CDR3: CASSKVGGGGANVLTF

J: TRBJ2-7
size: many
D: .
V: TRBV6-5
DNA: TGTGCCAGTCACTCGGTTGCCGGGGCAGGGCACGAGCAGTACTTC
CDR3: CASHSVAGAGHEQYF

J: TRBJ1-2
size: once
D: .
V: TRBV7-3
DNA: TGTGCCAGCAGCTTAAACCCAGGAGTGGGTGGCTACACCTTC
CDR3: CASSLNPGVGGYTF

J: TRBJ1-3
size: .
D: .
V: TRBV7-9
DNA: TGTGCCAGCAGCTTAACAGGATCGGTGGGAAACACCATATATTTT
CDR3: CASSLTGSVGNTIYF

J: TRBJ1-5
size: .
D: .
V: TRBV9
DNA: TGTGCCAGCAGCGTAGATGGTGGTCAGCCCCAGCATTTT
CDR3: CASSVDGGQPQHF